The 24 T cell receptor beta chains listed next were all sequenced from one sample in a study of T cell responses to AZD1222 COVID-19 vaccine. Sequencing was performed with immunoSEQ multiplex PCR; in TCRdb, only in-frame clones are kept and a portion is missing. Counted here are tens of thousands of clones, 70% to 90% occurring once; the ten biggest clones make up over 15%. The sequenced sample was peripheral blood, obtained on day 0 of AZD1222 vaccination. These receptors originate from an adult in good health.

The chain couples TRBV18 to TRBJ2-2; TRBD2 aligns across 7 bases. Germline assignment: CDR1 KGHSH and CDR2 LQKENI. The CDR3 loop spans 17 amino acids. V lost 3 bases, J lost 2 bases, and 9 bases stayed unmatched. This CDR3 reads CASSPSRDYQNTGELFF. The CDR3 region has the DNA TGTGCCAGCTCACCGTCCCGGGACTACCAAAACACCGGGGAGCTGTTTTTT.

This chain uses TRBV13 with TRBJ1-2, with 7 bases aligning to TRBD1. CDR1 and CDR2 (germline): PRHDT, FYEKMQ (reference sequence). Trimming removed 5 bases from V and 8 bases from J; junction bases left unmatched: 11. This CDR3 spans 14 amino acids. CDR3 sequence reads: CASSNRQGWGGYTF. For the CDR3, the DNA is TGTGCCAGCAGCAACCGACAGGGATGGGGGGGCTACACCTTC.

V and J are TRBV28 and TRBJ2-1; either TRBD1 or TRBD2 may supply D (5 bases each). Germline V gene sequence: CDR1 MDHEN, CDR2 SYDVKM. Trimming pared 6 bases from V and 3 bases from J, leaving 12 bases between. The CDR3 runs 14 residues. CDR3 DNA: TGTGCCAGCAGCTTTCGGGGCAGCTACAATGAGCAGTTCTTC. Protein sequence: CASSFRGSYNEQFF.

V usage is TRBV19 and J usage is TRBJ2-7; a weak D match, TRBD1 (5 bases). Germline V gene data show CDR1 as LNHDA and CDR2 as SQIVND (reference sequence). The V gene lost 4 bases and the J gene lost 2 bases, with 18 bases spanning the gap. CDR3 size: 16 residues. The DNA of the CDR3 is TGTGCCAGTAGTAGGGGCCTTAGCCCCGTCCCCTACGAGCAGTACTTC. The encoded protein is CASSRGLSPVPYEQYF.

This clone has only one observation. The rearrangement joins TRBV5-3 to TRBJ1-2; D unresolved. TRBV5-3 is assigned to the ORF class and has an uncertain function. Trimming cost V 0 bases and J 1 base, with 4 bases left between them. CDR3 size: 13 residues. This chain's CDR3 is CARSLVFNYGYTF. The CDR3 DNA sequence: TGTGCCAGAAGCTTGGTATTTAACTATGGCTACACCTTC.

The chain is built from TRBV10-3 and TRBJ2-3, with D possibly being TRBD1 (6 bases). Germline CDR1 and CDR2: ENHRY and SYGVKD. V lost 7 bases to trimming and J lost 1 base, with 15 bases between them. This CDR3 comprises 15 residues. DNA for the CDR3: TGTGCCATCAAGTCTTCGGACAGAGGCACAGATACGCAGTATTTT. As protein: CAIKSSDRGTDTQYF.

This sequence joins TRBV6-5 and TRBJ2-7, with 10 bases fitting TRBD1. The germline gives CDR1 MNHEY, CDR2 SVGAGI. The CDR3 runs to 15 residues. V dropped 6 bases and J dropped 6; count of bases not matched to a gene: 11. Written as DNA, the CDR3 is TGTGCCAGCAGCCAAAGGACAGGGGGATCGATCGAGCAGTACTTC. This translates into CASSQRTGGSIEQYF.

Concerning this clone itself: A junction end diverges from the germline sequence, so it may reflect a read error. The CDR3 coding sequence is TGCGCCAGCAGCGTCTCGGGAAACGGGGAGCTGTTTTTT. Its protein is CASSVSGNGELFF. The rearrangement links TRBV9 to TRBJ2-2; the D gene is possibly TRBD2 (5 bases). Germline CDR1 and CDR2: SGDLS and YYNGEE. This CDR3 comprises 13 residues.

V and J are TRBV11-2 and TRBJ2-7, with D possibly being TRBD2 (5 bases). V was cut by 2 bases and J by 6 bases, with 11 bases left in between. The CDR3 contains 13 residues. Germline CDR1 SGHAT, CDR2 FQNNGV. The CDR3 nucleotides read TGTGCCAGCAGCTTACATCGAGCGGTCGAGCAGTACTTC. Translating gives CASSLHRAVEQYF.

The chain carries TRBV5-1 and TRBJ1-2; a possible D gene is TRBD1 (6 bases). The ends were cut back, 2 bases at V and 1 base at J, with 12 bases in the middle. Germline V gene data show CDR1 as SGHRS and CDR2 as YFSETQ. The CDR3 sequence is 15 residues long. CDR3 loop: CASSFMGGLNYGYTF. In nucleotides, the CDR3 is TGCGCCAGCAGCTTTATGGGGGGCCTTAACTATGGCTACACCTTC.

This clone is a singleton in its sample. This chain links TRBV19 with TRBJ1-2, with 8 bases matching TRBD1. Trimming cost V 7 bases and J 7 bases; bases outside gene matches: 8. The CDR3 totals 13 residues. Germline assignment: CDR1 LNHDA and CDR2 SQIVND (reference sequence). CDR3 sequence: CASTQTGDLGYTF. Written as DNA, the CDR3 is TGTGCCAGTACACAGACAGGGGATCTTGGCTACACCTTC.

The chain's CDR3 is CASRKQGAPYEQYF. In nucleotides, the CDR3 is TGTGCCAGCAGGAAGCAGGGGGCCCCCTACGAGCAGTACTTC. The chain employs TRBV27 and TRBJ2-7; TRBD1 matches 8 bases. Per the germline V gene, CDR1 is MNHEY and CDR2 is SMNVEV (reference sequence). The CDR3 spans 14 residues. With 6 bases clipped from V and 2 bases from J, the junction kept 6 bases outside the gene matches.

The V and J genes are TRBV10-3 and TRBJ1-2; a weak D match, TRBD1 (5 bases). Per the germline V gene, CDR1 is ENHRY and CDR2 is SYGVKD. V was shortened by 5 bases and J by 3 bases, with 13 bases between the two germline ends. The CDR3 totals 14 residues. For the CDR3, the DNA is TGTGCCATCAGTACCAGGGTAGCCGACTATGGCTACACCTTC. This translates into CAISTRVADYGYTF.

The rearrangement uses TRBV19 and TRBJ2-1; D remains unclear. The germline CDR1 and CDR2 sequences are LNHDA and SQIVND (reference sequence). Trimming stripped 7 bases from V and 3 bases from J, with 7 bases between. The CDR3 spans 12 residues. CDR3 residues: CASTRDYNEQFF. The CDR3 DNA is TGTGCCAGTACCCGAGACTACAATGAGCAGTTCTTC.

The chain recombines TRBV6-5 with TRBJ1-1; D unclear. Per germline, CDR1 MNHEY and CDR2 SVGAGI. This CDR3 has 16 amino acids. V lost 3 bases and J 0 bases, leaving 14 bases between the germline ends. The CDR3 DNA follows: TGTGCCAGCAGTTATAGGGAGGGCCCACTGAACACTGAAGCTTTCTTT. The encoded protein is CASSYREGPLNTEAFF.

The chain uses TRBV5-1 and TRBJ2-1; maybe TRBD2 (5 bases). Trimming cost V 4 bases and J 9 bases, with 8 bases left between them. Germline V CDR1 and CDR2: SGHRS, YFSETQ. CDR3 length: 11 residues. The chain's CDR3 is CASSVTTEQFF. The CDR3 nucleotides read TGCGCCAGCAGCGTGACTACTGAGCAGTTCTTC.

This CDR3 is CATSDRRADSNQPQHF. CDR3 DNA: TGTGCCACCAGTGATCGTCGAGCGGATAGCAATCAGCCCCAGCATTTT. The chain joins TRBV24-1 to TRBJ1-5; D not certain. There are 16 residues in the CDR3. With 3 bases removed from V and 0 bases from J, the gap between germline ends came to 11 bases. Per the germline V gene, CDR1 is KGHDR and CDR2 is SFDVKD.

The chain is built from TRBV24-1 and TRBJ2-1, with D perhaps TRBD1 (5 bases). V was pared by 2 bases and J by 0 bases, with 10 bases between. Looked up from germline, CDR1 is KGHDR and CDR2 is SFDVKD. This CDR3 has 16 amino acids. The CDR3 bases are TGTGCCACCAGTGATTACAGGATGAGCTCCTACAATGAGCAGTTCTTC. As protein: CATSDYRMSSYNEQFF.

Only one count was recorded for this clone. A junction boundary mismatches the germline segment, possibly from a read error. This rearrangement joins TRBV7-7 to TRBJ2-1; 10 nucleotides match TRBD2. Germline assignment: CDR1 SSHAT and CDR2 FNYEAQ (reference sequence). The CDR3 totals 17 residues. The CDR3 DNA follows: TGTGCTAGCAGCCCCCGAGGGCTAGCGGGAGTAAACAATGAGCAGTTCTTC. Residues: CASSPRGLAGVNNEQFF.

This sequence joins TRBV28 and TRBJ2-2; 7 nucleotides match TRBD1. Trimming cost V 2 bases and J 4 bases; bases outside gene matches: 4. The CDR3 contains 15 residues. CDR1 MDHEN and CDR2 SYDVKM come from the germline V gene. CDR3 protein: CASSLGTDLTGELFF. The CDR3 coding sequence is TGTGCCAGCAGTTTAGGGACAGACCTCACCGGGGAGCTGTTTTTT.

The chain has TRBV10-3 and TRBJ2-5; the D gene is possibly TRBD1 (6 bases). Germline V CDR1 and CDR2: ENHRY, SYGVKD. V lost 2 bases to trimming and J lost 3 bases, with 10 bases between them. This CDR3 has 14 residues. CDR3 DNA sequence: TGTGCCATCAGTGAGAGCAGGGGTGAAGAGACCCAGTACTTC. Its translation: CAISESRGEETQYF.

The V gene is TRBV6-5, the J gene TRBJ1-2; D is possibly TRBD1 (6 bases). V dropped 0 bases and J dropped 3 bases, with 14 bases sitting between them. Germline values: CDR1 MNHEY, CDR2 SVGAGI. CDR3 size: 16 residues. CDR3: CASSYSNWGADYGYTF. The CDR3 DNA reads as TGTGCCAGCAGTTACTCGAATTGGGGGGCCGACTATGGCTACACCTTC.

The chain employs TRBV19 and TRBJ2-7, with D possibly called TRBD1 or TRBD2 (5 bases each). Germline V gene data show CDR1 as LNHDA and CDR2 as SQIVND (reference sequence). Trimming took 3 bases from V and 3 from J, leaving 12 bases between them. This CDR3 has 14 amino acids. The CDR3 DNA sequence: TGTGCCAGTAGTATGCAGGGAGAAGACTACGAGCAGTACTTC. As protein: CASSMQGEDYEQYF.

The V call is TRBV4-1, the J call TRBJ1-1; 7 positions agree with TRBD1. Germline lookup yields CDR1 MGHRA and CDR2 YSYEKL. The CDR3 is 17 amino acids. The trim removed 0 bases at V and 9 bases at J, leaving 16 bases unmatched. CDR3 region: CASSQDHGGQGDFKAFF. CDR3 nucleotides: TGCGCCAGCAGCCAAGACCACGGGGGGCAGGGGGATTTTAAAGCTTTCTTT.